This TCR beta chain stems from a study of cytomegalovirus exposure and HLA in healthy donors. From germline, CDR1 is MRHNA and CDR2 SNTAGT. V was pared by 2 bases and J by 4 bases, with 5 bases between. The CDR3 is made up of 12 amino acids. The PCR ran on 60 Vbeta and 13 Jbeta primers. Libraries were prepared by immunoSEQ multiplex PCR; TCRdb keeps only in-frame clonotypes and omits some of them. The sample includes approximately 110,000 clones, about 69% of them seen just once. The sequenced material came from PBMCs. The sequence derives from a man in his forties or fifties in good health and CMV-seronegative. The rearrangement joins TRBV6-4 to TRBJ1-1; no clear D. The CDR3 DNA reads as TGTGCCAGCAGTGACCGAGGCACTGAAGCTTTCTTT. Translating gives CASSDRGTEAFF.